The clone carrying this T cell receptor beta chain was counted only a few times. Antigen unknown. PCR was performed using 60 Vbeta and 13 Jbeta primers. Profiling relied on immunoSEQ multiplex PCR, and the TCRdb table lists in-frame clones only, not all of them. The sample lists some 150,000 clones; about 72% were seen once. These data are taken from a study of cytomegalovirus exposure and HLA in healthy donors. Study-wide findings and caveats: The authors later found HLA-associated TCR beta chains more clonally expanded than equally common others. HLA allele associations emerged for roughly 17,000 TCR beta sequences in a later analysis, at 0.05 false discovery rate.

This CDR3 contains 16 residues. In germline, CDR1 is SGHDT, CDR2 YYEEEE. With 4 bases clipped from V and 2 bases from J, the junction kept 6 bases outside the gene matches. This clonotype originated in a man aged 40-49 years in good health and CMV-seronegative. The chain carries TRBV5-6 and TRBJ1-6; TRBD1 agrees at 7 bases. The sample was PBMCs. In nucleotides, the CDR3 is TGTGCCAGCAGCAGCACAGGGGAACCCTATAATTCACCCCTCCACTTT. Its protein is CASSSTGEPYNSPLHF. The full variable domain, in which reference TRBV5-6 and TRBJ1-6 provide the parts outside the CDR3, is DAGVTQSPTHLIKTRGQQVTLRCSPKSGHDTVSWYQQALGQGPQFIFQYYEEEERQRGNFPDRFSGHQFPNYSSELNVNALLLGDSALYLCASSSTGEPYNSPLHFGNGTRLTVT.